This T cell receptor (beta chain) originates from a study of metastatic and nonmetastatic thyroid tumors. Whole-study findings and limits: TCR beta diversity was reportedly significantly higher in malignant thyroid tumors than benign nodules, in blood and tumor.

TCRdb recomputed clones from the PCR reads via MiXCR. The table lists around 17,000 clones, 9.5% to 15% of them singletons. Many counts were recorded for this clone. Its antigen is still unknown. Thyroid surgery was preceded by no treatment in any patient. This TCR came from a female donor with papillary thyroid cancer or a benign thyroid nodule (not recorded which). Some clones in this sample may be carry-over from other donors' samples. The specimen sequenced was blood.

The CDR3 DNA sequence: TGTGCCAGCAGCTTAGCTAGGACACCGAACACTGAAGCTTTCTTT. It translates to CASSLARTPNTEAFF. The J gene is TRBJ1-1, the V gene TRBV7-9; tentative D call: TRBD1 (5 bases). The germline V gene has CDR1 SEHNR and CDR2 FQNEAQ (reference sequence). The CDR3 sequence is 15 residues long. Trimming pared 0 bases from V and 1 base from J, leaving 9 bases between.